Listed here are 18 T cell receptor beta chains from one sample, sequenced in a study of T-cell reconstitution after alpha-beta-depleted transplantation in children. Preparing the TCRbeta library involved the use of unique molecular identifiers. MiXCR was run by TCRdb on the PCR reads, yielding one entry per CDR3 protein. The sample has 81,000 or so distinct CDR3 sequences, about a sixth seen once. Sequenced material: PBMCs, mostly from graft donor cells, taken 180 days after TCRalphabeta/CD19-depleted stem cell transplant. The receptors originated from a male patient between 2 and 10 years old who had a stem cell transplant for acute lymphoblastic leukemia, so the T cells may come from the graft donor.

This clonotype was counted a few times. Here the CDR3 DNA reads TGTGCCAGCAGCCCCCGGACTAGTGGGGAGACCCAGTACTTC. Its protein is CASSPRTSGETQYF. The rearrangement uses TRBV7-9 and TRBJ2-5; 7 nucleotides agree with TRBD2. The CDR3 runs 14 residues. Germline V gene data show CDR1 as SEHNR and CDR2 as FQNEAQ (reference sequence). Trimming removed 5 bases from V and 5 bases from J; junction bases left unmatched: 8.

The sample holds a few counts of this clonotype. The rearrangement links TRBV5-1 to TRBJ1-2; TRBD1 aligns across 10 bases. V was clipped by 0 bases and J by 7 bases; unmatched bases: 6. From germline, CDR1 is SGHRS and CDR2 YFSETQ. This CDR3 is 15 amino acids long. CDR3 residues: CASSLVDRGLRGYTF. For the CDR3, the DNA is TGCGCCAGCAGCTTGGTTGACAGGGGGCTTCGTGGCTACACCTTC. Full variable domain (remainder filled in from reference TRBV5-1 and TRBJ1-2): KAGVTQTPRYLIKTRGQQVTLSCSPISGHRSVSWYQQTPGQGLQFLFEYFSETQRNKGNFPGRFSGRQFSNSRSEMNVSTLELGDSALYLCASSLVDRGLRGYTFGSGTRLTVV.

This chain links TRBV29-1 with TRBJ2-5, with D tentatively TRBD1 or TRBD2 (5 bases each). The CDR3 loop spans 12 amino acids. Deletions cut 4 bases from V and 0 bases from J, with 6 bases between. Germline values: CDR1 SQVTM, CDR2 ANQGSEA. CDR3: CSVGGHQETQYF. The CDR3 DNA reads TGCAGCGTTGGGGGACACCAAGAGACCCAGTACTTC.

The J gene is TRBJ1-4, the V gene TRBV27, with 8 bases identical to TRBD1. Per the germline V gene, CDR1 is MNHEY and CDR2 is SMNVEV (reference sequence). The CDR3 has 19 residues. V shed 5 bases, J shed 7 bases, and the junction held 21 bases outside the gene matches. CDR3 sequence (DNA): TGTGCCAGCAGTCTAAAGGGGCCAAACAGGGGGAGCACGGGTGAAAAACTGTTTTTT. The encoded protein is CASSLKGPNRGSTGEKLFF.

The rearrangement uses TRBV12-3 or TRBV12-4 and TRBJ2-5; D call uncertain. V lost 3 bases, J lost 1 base, and 9 bases lay in between. This CDR3 has 14 residues. Written as DNA, the CDR3 is TGTGCCAGCAGTTTTGGGCCACTCCAAGAGACCCAGTACTTC. As protein: CASSFGPLQETQYF.

This chain joins TRBV11-2 and TRBJ2-1; the match to TRBD1 covers 11 bases. Trimming removed 5 bases from V and 7 bases from J; junction bases left unmatched: 7. The V gene's germline CDR1 is SGHAT and CDR2 FQNNGV. CDR3 size: 15 residues. CDR3 protein: CASSPPGQGGNEQFF. The CDR3 nucleotides read TGTGCCAGCAGCCCGCCGGGACAGGGGGGGAATGAGCAGTTCTTC.

This clonotype showed up just a few times. The rearrangement links TRBV6-5 to TRBJ2-2, with D tentatively TRBD1 (5 bases). The CDR3 covers 16 residues. CDR1 and CDR2 (germline): MNHEY, SVGAGI. V lost 6 bases and J lost 2, with 16 bases in between. CDR3 amino acids: CASSYLRVPNTGELFF. For the CDR3, the DNA is TGTGCCAGCAGCTATCTCAGGGTACCAAACACCGGGGAGCTGTTTTTT.

The chain has TRBV7-2 and TRBJ2-2; the D is unclear. Germline V CDR1 and CDR2: SGHTA, FQGNSA. The CDR3 spans 16 residues. V was cut by 5 bases and J by 2 bases, with 15 bases left in between. The CDR3 DNA reads as TGTGCCAGCAGCATGGTCCTAAGGGCCAACACCGGGGAGCTGTTTTTT. Its protein is CASSMVLRANTGELFF.

V gene TRBV5-1 combines with J gene TRBJ2-2; a possible D gene is TRBD2 (6 bases). V was cut by 4 bases and J by 4 bases, with 17 bases left in between. Germline loops: CDR1 SGHRS, CDR2 YFSETQ. The length of the CDR3 is 16 residues. CDR3 DNA: TGCGCCAGCAGCGAAAAGGGACTGCCGGGCACCGGGGAGCTGTTTTTT. Translating it yields CASSEKGLPGTGELFF.

The J gene is TRBJ2-6, the V gene TRBV10-3; 10 nucleotides match TRBD2. Per the germline V gene, CDR1 is ENHRY and CDR2 is SYGVKD. The ends lost 9 bases at V and 1 base at J; junction bases unmatched: 12. The CDR3 length is 18 residues. CDR3 in amino acids: CAMNPGAAGGSGANVLTF. In DNA form, the CDR3 reads TGTGCCATGAACCCGGGGGCAGCGGGGGGGTCTGGGGCCAACGTCCTGACTTTC.

This clonotype was counted once. The V call is TRBV20-1, the J call TRBJ2-7; D is perhaps TRBD2 (6 bases). Between the trimmed V and J ends, which lost 7 bases and 0 bases, there was a span of 13 bases. Germline V lookup: CDR1 DFQATT, CDR2 SNEGSKA (reference sequence). This CDR3 comprises 13 residues. The CDR3: CSVLSGNSYEQYF. The CDR3 DNA reads as TGCAGTGTTCTTAGCGGAAACTCCTACGAGCAGTACTTC.

The table lists this clonotype with a few counts. This chain connects TRBV7-2 to TRBJ2-5, with TRBD2 matching over 8 bases. CDR1 and CDR2 (germline): SGHTA, FQGNSA. This CDR3 has 14 amino acids. The junction had 6 bases not matched to a gene; V was cut back by 6 bases and J by 3 bases. This CDR3 reads CASSSGTSKETQYF. The CDR3 coding sequence is TGTGCCAGCAGTTCCGGGACTAGTAAAGAGACCCAGTACTTC.

This clonotype turned up a few times. The chain couples TRBV6-1 to TRBJ2-1; possibly TRBD1 for D (6 bases). CDR1 is MNHNS and CDR2 is SASEGT in the germline V gene. This CDR3 spans 15 amino acids. V dropped 6 bases and J dropped 4 bases, with 16 bases sitting between them. The CDR3, as DNA: TGTGCCAGCAGCGCTAGGACAGTTCTTTACAATGAGCAGTTCTTC. Translating gives CASSARTVLYNEQFF.

There are many counts of this clonotype. CDR3 protein: CASSSPSTGNTIYF. CDR3 in DNA: TGTGCCAGCAGCTCACCCTCAACTGGAAACACCATATATTTT. The genes are TRBV7-6 and TRBJ1-3; D gene uncertain. Germline loops: CDR1 SGHVS, CDR2 FNYEAQ. V was pared by 4 bases and J by 2 bases, with 9 bases between. There are 14 residues in the CDR3.

This clonotype was observed a handful of times. CDR3 sequence: CSARDVQGETTEAFF. Here the CDR3 DNA reads TGCAGTGCTAGAGATGTCCAAGGCGAAACCACTGAAGCTTTCTTT. The J gene is TRBJ1-1, the V gene TRBV20-1, with D uncertain. V gave up 0 bases and J gave up 4 bases, with 15 bases separating them. The CDR3 runs to 15 residues. Germline lookup yields CDR1 DFQATT and CDR2 SNEGSKA (reference sequence).

This clonotype has a handful of counts. This chain joins TRBV9 and TRBJ2-5, with D perhaps TRBD1 (5 bases). This CDR3 is built from 15 residues. Between the trimmed V and J ends, which lost 4 bases and 1 base, there was a span of 14 bases. Germline V gene lookup returns CDR1 SGDLS and CDR2 YYNGEE. CDR3 nucleotide sequence: TGTGCCAGCAGCTCCCCGACAGCCAGCCAAGAGACCCAGTACTTC. Its translation: CASSSPTASQETQYF.

In this sample, this clonotype turned up many times. The rearrangement joins TRBV5-1 to TRBJ1-5, with D unresolved. Between the trimmed V and J ends, which lost 0 bases and 4 bases, there was a span of 5 bases. Looked up from germline, CDR1 is SGHRS and CDR2 is YFSETQ. The CDR3 spans 13 residues. The CDR3 reads CASSLAENQPQHF. CDR3 nucleotides: TGCGCCAGCAGCTTGGCAGAGAATCAGCCCCAGCATTTT. Complete variable domain (other parts from reference TRBV5-1 and TRBJ1-5): KAGVTQTPRYLIKTRGQQVTLSCSPISGHRSVSWYQQTPGQGLQFLFEYFSETQRNKGNFPGRFSGRQFSNSRSEMNVSTLELGDSALYLCASSLAENQPQHFGDGTRLSIL.

This clonotype showed up many times. V gene TRBV27 combines with J gene TRBJ2-7; D tentatively fits TRBD1 or TRBD2 (5 bases each). V shed 5 bases and J shed 3 bases, with 17 bases lying between them. This CDR3 contains 15 residues. Germline V gene lookup returns CDR1 MNHEY and CDR2 SMNVEV (reference sequence). The CDR3: CASSPLGAGVYEQYF. The CDR3 DNA sequence: TGTGCCAGCAGTCCCCTCGGGGCCGGTGTCTACGAGCAGTACTTC.